Sequencing of this T cell receptor beta chain was carried out in a study of T cell responses to AZD1222 COVID-19 vaccine. From germline, CDR1 is SGHAT and CDR2 FQNNGV. The CDR3 is 15 amino acids. Trimming stripped 5 bases from V and 5 bases from J, with 15 bases between. Regarding this clone: Its antigen is not known.

Both about-4-week and about-12-week second-dose recipients were combined. General study points: Nearly half of the spike-specific TCRs reportedly recognize variant regions that carry no mutations. Repertoires were sampled only after the peak T cell response.

Measured with immunoSEQ multiplex PCR; TCRdb has only the in-frame clones, and not every one. The sample contains approximately 96,000 clones, about 86% of which appear only once. The V gene is TRBV11-2, the J gene TRBJ1-4; unclear D gene. The sample was peripheral blood, taken 28 days after the second AZD1222 dose. The source of this sequence is an adult who received the AZD1222 COVID-19 vaccine. CDR3 sequence reads: CASSPGLGGNEKLFF. The CDR3, as DNA: TGTGCCAGCAGCCCTGGACTGGGAGGAAATGAAAAACTGTTTTTT.